This T cell receptor beta chain derives from a study of blood T cell repertoires in COVID-19. Study-wide background: There were acute and convalescent COVID-19 samples, and they came from the United States, Italy and Spain. In each case, the material was cDNA or gDNA derived from T cells, B-cell-depleted T cells, or PBMCs.

In the original processing: Estimated nucleated cell counts came from reference gene primer amplification. Sequencing was performed with immunoSEQ multiplex PCR; in TCRdb, only in-frame clones are kept and a portion is missing. Clonal size and the V and J genes are those of that table, whereas D and trimming came from the DNA. The table lists around 180,000 clones, around 88% of them singletons, with about 4.1% in the top ten. This CDR3 has 14 amino acids. V lost 7 bases and J 1 base, leaving 13 bases between the germline ends. Looked up from germline, CDR1 is SEHNR and CDR2 is FQNEAQ (reference sequence).

This chain joins TRBV7-9 and TRBJ2-5, with D hard to call. Sequenced material: peripheral blood. The sequence derives from a woman aged 25 to 45 with acute or convalescent COVID-19. Here the CDR3 DNA reads TGTGCCAGCACCTTGGAAAGCACCCAAGAGACCCAGTACTTC. Translation: CASTLESTQETQYF.